This entry lists 21 T cell receptor beta chains sequenced from one sample in a study of T cells in Graves' hyperthyroidism and ophthalmopathy. Amplification of TCR beta CDR3 regions used RNA as the template. TCR CDR3 regions were first amplified by RT-PCR with HTBI primers. Each CDR3 protein is one row after TCRdb ran MiXCR on the multiplex PCR reads. The sample has a few hundred thousand distinct CDR3 sequences; around a sixth are singletons. The sample consisted of blood. Receptor source: a woman under 30 with Graves' hyperthyroidism.

This clonotype occurred many times. V gene TRBV13 combines with J gene TRBJ2-7; the D gene is possibly TRBD2 (5 bases). The CDR3 runs to 15 residues. Germline V gives CDR1 PRHDT, CDR2 FYEKMQ (reference sequence). The ends were cut back, 3 bases at V and 0 bases at J, with 12 bases in the middle. CDR3 DNA sequence: TGTGCCAGCAGCTTTGGGCAGCGGAGCTCCTACGAGCAGTACTTC. It encodes CASSFGQRSSYEQYF.

This clonotype showed up many times. The genes are TRBV20-1 and TRBJ2-1; D is unclear. CDR1 is DFQATT, CDR2 SNEGSKA, per germline (reference sequence). V was trimmed by 3 bases and J by 0 bases, leaving 9 bases between them. This CDR3 has 14 amino acids. In DNA form, the CDR3 reads TGCAGTGCTAGTCATTTGAGCTCCTACAATGAGCAGTTCTTC. Amino acid sequence: CSASHLSSYNEQFF.

The sample holds many counts of this clonotype. This chain uses TRBV7-6 with TRBJ2-3; no reliable D call. CDR3 length equals 14 residues. Germline lookup yields CDR1 SGHVS and CDR2 FNYEAQ. Between the trimmed V and J ends, which lost 5 bases and 0 bases, there was a span of 9 bases. The CDR3 bases are TGTGCCAGCAGCCCAATACGAAGCACAGATACGCAGTATTTT. It translates to CASSPIRSTDTQYF.

This chain joins TRBV6-2 or TRBV6-3 and TRBJ2-7; TRBD2 is a possible D gene (6 bases). Looked up from germline, CDR1 is MNHEY and CDR2 is SVGEGT. The CDR3 runs to 14 residues. V was pared by 5 bases and J by 3 bases, with 14 bases between. The CDR3 here is CASSVRGSLYEQYF. In DNA, the CDR3 is TGTGCCAGCAGTGTGCGGGGATCACTCTACGAGCAGTACTTC.

This clonotype was seen ten or more times. The rearrangement uses TRBV7-2 and TRBJ2-1; 11 bases are a match to TRBD2. The CDR3 loop spans 17 amino acids. Germline V gene sequence: CDR1 SGHTA, CDR2 FQGNSA. The V and J ends lost 4 bases and 2 bases, in that order; junction bases with no gene match: 7. The CDR3 sequence: CASSSDTSGGTYNEQFF. The CDR3 DNA is TGTGCCAGCAGCTCAGATACTAGCGGGGGAACCTACAATGAGCAGTTCTTC.

The sample holds many counts of this clonotype. The CDR3 is CSARIAGGNEQFF. The CDR3 nucleotides are TGCAGTGCTAGAATAGCGGGAGGCAATGAGCAGTTCTTC. The chain recombines TRBV20-1 with TRBJ2-1; TRBD2 agrees at 10 bases. From germline, CDR1 is DFQATT and CDR2 SNEGSKA (reference sequence). There are 13 residues in the CDR3. J lost 6 bases, V lost 2 bases, and 1 base had no gene match.

This clonotype was seen many times. The genes are TRBV3-1 and TRBJ2-1, with a weak D call TRBD2 (5 bases). The length of the CDR3 is 14 residues. Germline V gene lookup returns CDR1 LGHDT and CDR2 YNNKEL (reference sequence). The V end lost 0 bases, the J end lost 13 bases, and 16 bases lay between the germline ends. The CDR3 region is CASSQEAIRPSQFF. The CDR3, as DNA: TGTGCCAGCAGCCAAGAAGCGATCCGCCCTAGCCAGTTCTTC.

This clonotype was seen repeatedly, ten times or more. This chain uses TRBV2 with TRBJ2-7; perhaps TRBD1 as D (6 bases). In germline, CDR1 is SNHLY, CDR2 FYNNEI. Trimming removed 8 bases at V and 2 bases at J, with 19 bases between. The CDR3 length is 15 residues. This CDR3 is CASHPSGTRTYEQYF. The CDR3 bases are TGTGCCAGCCACCCCTCCGGGACACGGACCTACGAGCAGTACTTC.

This clonotype appeared a few times. V is TRBV12-3 or TRBV12-4 and J is TRBJ2-1; perhaps D is TRBD1 or TRBD2 (5 bases each). This CDR3 is 16 amino acids long. V was cut by 2 bases and J by 0 bases, with 11 bases left in between. The CDR3 DNA reads as TGTGCCAGCAGTTTACGAGGGGTCGGCTCCTACAATGAGCAGTTCTTC. Amino acid sequence: CASSLRGVGSYNEQFF.

This clonotype was picked up a small number of times. The chain combines TRBV6-1 with TRBJ1-4; D gene unclear. This CDR3 has 15 residues. Germline V gene data show CDR1 as MNHNS and CDR2 as SASEGT. V gave up 5 bases and J gave up 5 bases, with 15 bases separating them. The CDR3 loop reads CASSSSARWNEKLFF. Written as DNA, the CDR3 is TGTGCCAGCAGTTCGAGCGCCAGGTGGAATGAAAAACTGTTTTTT.

This clonotype was counted many times. The CDR3 here is CASSFSGLLTDTQYF. CDR3 nucleotide sequence: TGTGCCAGCAGTTTCTCAGGGTTATTGACAGATACGCAGTATTTT. The gene calls are TRBV12-3 or TRBV12-4 and TRBJ2-3; tentative D call: TRBD1 (5 bases). This CDR3 is 15 amino acids long. V was shortened by 3 bases and J by 3 bases, with 13 bases between the two germline ends.

This clonotype was seen at least ten times. The rearrangement joins TRBV7-8 to TRBJ1-6; a possible D gene is TRBD1 (5 bases). Germline CDR1 is SGHVS and CDR2 is FQNEAQ. The ends were cut back, 4 bases at V and 9 bases at J, with 13 bases in the middle. The CDR3 extends over 14 amino acids. CDR3 sequence reads: CASSWRDGSSPLHF. The CDR3 bases are TGTGCCAGCAGCTGGCGGGACGGTAGTTCACCCCTCCACTTT.

The chain has TRBV28 and TRBJ2-4; D is unresolved. V shed 5 bases and J shed 3 bases, with 11 bases lying between them. Per the germline V gene, CDR1 is MDHEN and CDR2 is SYDVKM. The CDR3 totals 14 residues. Written as DNA, the CDR3 is TGTGCCAGCAGTCTTCAGGCAAGCAAAAACATTCAGTACTTC. As protein: CASSLQASKNIQYF. Combining the CDR3 with reference TRBV28 and TRBJ2-4 gives the whole variable domain DVKVTQSSRYLVKRTGEKVFLECVQDMDHENMFWYRQDPGLGLRLIYFSYDVKMKEKGDIPEGYSVSREKKERFSLILESASTNQTSMYLCASSLQASKNIQYFGAGTRLSVL.

This clonotype was recorded many times. The chain couples TRBV19 to TRBJ2-6; no firm D call. The V end was cut by 5 bases, the J end by 1 base, with 9 bases between. The V gene's germline CDR1 is LNHDA and CDR2 SQIVND (reference sequence). The CDR3 is 15 residues long. This CDR3 is CASSFLGSGANVLTF. The DNA of the CDR3 is TGTGCCAGTAGTTTCTTGGGGTCTGGGGCCAACGTCCTGACTTTC.

This clonotype has ten or more counts. The CDR3 region is CASSWGNRGDEQFF. The DNA of the CDR3 is TGTGCCAGCAGCTGGGGTAACAGGGGCGATGAGCAGTTCTTC. The V gene is TRBV5-5, the J gene TRBJ2-1; TRBD1 matches 7 bases. This CDR3 contains 14 residues. CDR1 is SGHKS and CDR2 is YYEKEE in the germline V gene (reference sequence). The V segment lost 3 bases and the J segment 8 bases; nucleotides outside the gene matches: 8. Complete variable domain (other parts from reference TRBV5-5 and TRBJ2-1): DAGVTQSPTHLIKTRGQQVTLRCSPISGHKSVSWYQQVLGQGPQFIFQYYEKEERGRGNFPDRFSARQFPNYSSELNVNALLLGDSALYLCASSWGNRGDEQFFGPGTRLTVL.

This clonotype showed up many times. CDR3 sequence reads: CASSQQGEGTQYF. Written as DNA, the CDR3 is TGTGCCAGCAGCCAACAGGGGGAAGGGACCCAGTACTTC. The chain has TRBV3-1 and TRBJ2-5; 7 bases are a match to TRBD1. V lost 2 bases and J lost 7; bases outside the gene matches: 4. The germline gives CDR1 LGHDT, CDR2 YNNKEL (reference sequence). The length of the CDR3 is 13 residues.

This clonotype was observed many times. J is TRBJ1-2 and V is TRBV27; D is uncertain. This CDR3 is 15 amino acids long. Germline values: CDR1 MNHEY, CDR2 SMNVEV (reference sequence). Trimming shortened V by 0 bases and J by 2 bases, and 10 bases separated the two germline ends. The chain's CDR3 is CASSLSGRLNYGYTF. DNA for the CDR3: TGTGCCAGCAGTTTATCGGGCCGACTCAACTATGGCTACACCTTC.

This clonotype came up many times. The V call is TRBV7-9, the J call TRBJ2-3; maybe TRBD2 (6 bases). This CDR3 has 16 residues. Trimming removed 6 bases from V and 2 bases from J, with 18 bases in between. The germline CDR1 and CDR2 sequences are SEHNR and FQNEAQ (reference sequence). CDR3 in DNA: TGTGCCAGCAGTATCGCTCTAGCGATCCTCACAGATACGCAGTATTTT. Translated, it gives CASSIALAILTDTQYF.

The gene calls are TRBV6-1 and TRBJ2-5, with a tentative D call TRBD2 (7 bases). Looked up from germline, CDR1 is MNHNS and CDR2 is SASEGT. CDR3 length: 12 residues. V was clipped by 6 bases and J by 4 bases, with 9 bases between them. CDR3 loop: CASRRGGETQYF. As DNA, the CDR3 is TGTGCCAGCAGAAGGGGGGGAGAGACCCAGTACTTC.

This clonotype occurred many times. V gene TRBV20-1 combines with J gene TRBJ2-7; 10 bases are shared with TRBD1. This CDR3 is 14 amino acids long. Germline loops: CDR1 DFQATT, CDR2 SNEGSKA (reference sequence). The V gene end was trimmed by 3 bases and the J gene end by 6 bases; junction bases not matched to a gene: 8. CDR3 sequence: CSASPGTGVAEQYF. In DNA form, the CDR3 reads TGCAGTGCTAGCCCCGGGACAGGGGTCGCCGAGCAGTACTTC.

In its sample, this clonotype was seen many times. The V gene is TRBV7-2, the J gene TRBJ1-5; D is ambiguous. This CDR3 is built from 16 residues. Germline V gives CDR1 SGHTA, CDR2 FQGNSA. Trimming pared 1 base from V and 0 bases from J, leaving 10 bases between. This chain's CDR3 is CASSLVGKYSNQPQHF. As DNA, the CDR3 is TGTGCCAGCAGCTTAGTTGGCAAGTATAGCAATCAGCCCCAGCATTTT.